One sample yielded the 27 T cell receptor beta chains listed below, sequenced in a study of radiotherapy plus CTLA-4 blockade in lung cancer. Using immunoSEQ multiplex PCR, the repertoire was profiled, and TCRdb retains in-frame clones only, with some absent. The sample has about 81,000 clones; 72% are singletons. This specimen was peripheral blood, taken from a patient treated with radiotherapy plus ipilimumab. These TCRs come from a human donor with non-small cell lung cancer that progressed on radiotherapy plus ipilimumab.

The chain links TRBV18 to TRBJ2-5, with D perhaps matching TRBD1 (6 bases). The V gene's germline CDR1 is KGHSH and CDR2 LQKENI. V dropped 6 bases and J dropped 5 bases, with 16 bases sitting between them. This CDR3 comprises 14 residues. The CDR3 nucleotides are TGTGCCAGCTCGCAGCAGACAGGAGCCGAGACCCAGTACTTC. Residues: CASSQQTGAETQYF. Supplemented by reference TRBV18 and TRBJ2-5, the full variable domain reads NAGVMQNPRHLVRRRGQEARLRCSPMKGHSHVYWYRQLPEEGLKFMVYLQKENIIDESGMPKERFSAEFPKEGPSILRIQQVVRGDSAAYFCASSQQTGAETQYFGPGTRLLVL.

This rearrangement joins TRBV2 to TRBJ2-2; TRBD1 matches 11 bases. The CDR3 has 15 amino acids. Germline V gives CDR1 SNHLY, CDR2 FYNNEI. The V segment lost 5 bases and the J segment 8 bases; nucleotides outside the gene matches: 7. The CDR3 DNA is TGTGCCAGCAGTCGCCCAGGACAGGGGGCAGGGGAGCTGTTTTTT. As protein: CASSRPGQGAGELFF.

This clone showed up just a few times. V and J are TRBV9 and TRBJ2-5; TRBD1 aligns across 9 bases. The CDR3 loop spans 15 amino acids. The junction had 4 bases not matched to a gene; V was cut back by 0 bases and J by 4 bases. From germline, CDR1 is SGDLS and CDR2 YYNGEE. The CDR3 region is CASSVETGGRETQYF. The CDR3 DNA reads TGTGCCAGCAGCGTAGAAACAGGGGGCCGAGAGACCCAGTACTTC.

The chain is built from TRBV4-1 and TRBJ2-7; 9 nucleotides line up with TRBD2. With 1 base clipped from V and 3 bases from J, the junction kept 4 bases outside the gene matches. This CDR3 is built from 15 residues. The germline CDR1 and CDR2 sequences are MGHRA and YSYEKL. CDR3 DNA: TGCGCCAGCAGCCAAGGTGGTAGCGGGGGCTACGAGCAGTACTTC. Translated: CASSQGGSGGYEQYF.

This clone was observed a handful of times. This sequence joins TRBV5-8 and TRBJ2-5, with D unresolved. CDR3 length: 13 residues. With 4 bases removed from V and 5 bases from J, the gap between germline ends came to 12 bases. Germline lookup yields CDR1 SGHTS and CDR2 YDEGEE. CDR3 bases: TGTGCCAGCAGCGCCAGTGCCAGCGAGACCCAGTACTTC. Its translation is CASSASASETQYF.

The chain combines TRBV5-4 with TRBJ1-6; D unclear. V lost 0 bases and J 4 bases, leaving 8 bases between the germline ends. The germline gives CDR1 SGHNT, CDR2 YYREEE (reference sequence). This CDR3 has 15 amino acids. In nucleotides, the CDR3 is TGTGCCAGCAGCTTGGGACTGAGTTATAATTCACCCCTCCACTTT. This translates into CASSLGLSYNSPLHF.

This clone was seen only once. The chain couples TRBV4-1 to TRBJ2-4, with 9 bases identical to TRBD1. Trimming at V came to 2 bases and at J to 1 base, leaving 6 bases not matched to a gene. CDR3 length equals 17 residues. Germline V CDR1 and CDR2: MGHRA, YSYEKL. This CDR3 reads CASSQPTGGAAKNIQYF. DNA for the CDR3: TGCGCCAGCAGCCAACCCACAGGGGGCGCGGCCAAAAACATTCAGTACTTC.

This chain joins TRBV10-3 and TRBJ1-5, with D perhaps matching TRBD1 (6 bases). Germline values: CDR1 ENHRY, CDR2 SYGVKD. CDR3 size: 15 residues. V was trimmed by 4 bases and J by 5 bases, leaving 15 bases between them. The CDR3 DNA reads as TGTGCCATCAGTGCTAACGGAAAGGGGGATCAGCCCCAGCATTTT. Amino acid sequence: CAISANGKGDQPQHF.

V is TRBV5-6 and J is TRBJ2-3; TRBD1 aligns across 7 bases. The CDR3 contains 13 residues. Per the germline V gene, CDR1 is SGHDT and CDR2 is YYEEEE. J gave up 5 bases and V 3 bases, and 3 bases lay outside the gene matches. CDR3 in DNA: TGTGCCAGCAGCTCTGGGACAGAAGATACGCAGTATTTT. Amino acids: CASSSGTEDTQYF.

The chain combines TRBV4-3 with TRBJ2-2; TRBD2 might be the D (5 bases). The CDR3 has 17 residues. CDR1 and CDR2 from the germline V gene are LGHNA and YSLEER. Trimming took off 0 bases at V and 5 bases at J, with 16 bases between the two ends. This CDR3 reads CASSQDTKASGTGELFF. In nucleotides, the CDR3 is TGCGCCAGCAGCCAAGATACGAAGGCTTCGGGGACCGGGGAGCTGTTTTTT.

The rearrangement links TRBV6-1 to TRBJ1-2; D not certain. The CDR3 covers 13 residues. Germline V gene lookup returns CDR1 MNHNS and CDR2 SASEGT. Trimming removed 5 bases from V and 1 base from J, with 8 bases in between. Written as DNA, the CDR3 is TGTGCCAGCAGTCCCGGACTTAACTATGGCTACACCTTC. Translating gives CASSPGLNYGYTF.

The chain employs TRBV2 and TRBJ2-7, with 8 bases that match TRBD1. V shed 7 bases and J 2 bases; nucleotides not matched to a gene: 7. Germline V CDR1 and CDR2: SNHLY, FYNNEI. The CDR3 totals 14 residues. CDR3 in DNA: TGTGCCAGCAAAGAGGGGGACAGGACCTACGAGCAGTACTTC. This codes for CASKEGDRTYEQYF.

V gene TRBV7-3 combines with J gene TRBJ2-1; 8 positions agree with TRBD2. CDR1 and CDR2 from the germline V gene are SGHTA and FQGTGA. The V segment lost 0 bases and the J segment 5 bases; nucleotides outside the gene matches: 12. This CDR3 comprises 18 residues. CDR3 DNA sequence: TGTGCCAGCAGCTTAACCCAGGCGAGGGCGGGGGGAGACAATGAGCAGTTCTTC. Amino acids: CASSLTQARAGGDNEQFF.

This chain joins TRBV19 and TRBJ2-2, with 8 bases that match TRBD2. Germline lookup yields CDR1 LNHDA and CDR2 SQIVND (reference sequence). The ends lost 5 bases at V and 4 bases at J; junction bases unmatched: 6. This CDR3 comprises 15 residues. The CDR3 region has the DNA TGTGCCAGTAGTCCCGGGGGGGCCGGCACCGGGGAGCTGTTTTTT. It is translated as CASSPGGAGTGELFF.

V and J are TRBV6-5 and TRBJ2-3; a possible D gene is TRBD1 (5 bases). The germline V and J ends were trimmed by 4 bases and 1 base, with 12 bases remaining between them. CDR1 and CDR2 (germline): MNHEY, SVGAGI. The CDR3 is 15 residues long. The DNA of the CDR3 is TGTGCCAGCAGTTGGCTAGGGGTTGGCACAGATACGCAGTATTTT. Translation: CASSWLGVGTDTQYF.

The chain employs TRBV4-2 and TRBJ2-1; 12 bases line up with TRBD2. The junction had 12 bases not matched to a gene; V was cut back by 3 bases and J by 9 bases. The CDR3 is 17 residues long. CDR1 LGHNA and CDR2 YNFKEQ come from the germline V gene. The CDR3 DNA reads as TGTGCCAGCAGCCAGCTAGCGGGAGGGTTCGTTACTATTGAGCAGTTCTTC. Protein: CASSQLAGGFVTIEQFF.

The J gene is TRBJ2-1, the V gene TRBV28, with D hard to call. Germline V gene sequence: CDR1 MDHEN, CDR2 SYDVKM. The germline V and J ends were trimmed by 2 bases and 3 bases, with 8 bases remaining between them. The CDR3 spans 14 residues. The CDR3 loop is CASSLRPGYNEQFF. In DNA form, the CDR3 reads TGTGCCAGCAGTTTAAGACCTGGCTACAATGAGCAGTTCTTC.

The chain employs TRBV6-5 and TRBJ2-1; 7 bases fit TRBD1. Losses at the gene ends were 2 bases for V and 8 bases for J; bases not matched to a gene: 3. Germline-derived CDR1 and CDR2 are MNHEY and SVGAGI. The CDR3 sequence is 13 residues long. CDR3 DNA sequence: TGTGCCAGCAGTTACGCAGGGGGATATGAGCAGTTCTTC. The encoded protein is CASSYAGGYEQFF.

This chain links TRBV27 with TRBJ1-1; D is perhaps TRBD1 (6 bases). This CDR3 region has 16 residues. Germline V lookup: CDR1 MNHEY, CDR2 SMNVEV (reference sequence). Trimming took off 2 bases at V and 1 base at J, with 14 bases between the two ends. The CDR3 DNA sequence: TGTGCCAGCAGTTTAACAGGGTACGGGGCGAACACTGAAGCTTTCTTT. It yields the protein CASSLTGYGANTEAFF.

The chain employs TRBV7-6 and TRBJ2-7, with 12 bases lining up with TRBD2. The ends lost 5 bases at V and 6 bases at J; junction bases unmatched: 17. The CDR3 loop spans 18 amino acids. Germline CDR1 is SGHVS and CDR2 is FNYEAQ. The CDR3 spells CASSPRPYLAGGPGEQYF. The CDR3 coding sequence is TGTGCCAGCAGCCCACGCCCGTACCTAGCGGGGGGGCCTGGCGAGCAGTACTTC. The full variable domain, rest sourced from reference TRBV7-6 and TRBJ2-7, is GAGVSQSPRYKVTKRGQDVALRCDPISGHVSLYWYRQALGQGPEFLTYFNYEAQQDKSGLPNDRFSAERPEGSISTLTIQRTEQRDSAMYRCASSPRPYLAGGPGEQYFGPGTRLTVT.

CDR3 in amino acids: CASSSDTRNYEQYF. In DNA, the CDR3 is TGCGCCAGCAGCTCGGACACTCGGAACTACGAGCAGTACTTC. The chain uses TRBV5-1 and TRBJ2-7; maybe TRBD1 (5 bases). This CDR3 comprises 14 residues. CDR1 is SGHRS and CDR2 is YFSETQ in the germline V gene. Trimming removed 3 bases at V and 3 bases at J, with 13 bases between. Full variable domain (remainder filled in from reference TRBV5-1 and TRBJ2-7): KAGVTQTPRYLIKTRGQQVTLSCSPISGHRSVSWYQQTPGQGLQFLFEYFSETQRNKGNFPGRFSGRQFSNSRSEMNVSTLELGDSALYLCASSSDTRNYEQYFGPGTRLTVT.

This chain links TRBV13 with TRBJ2-5; D not certain. The CDR3 extends over 13 amino acids. Germline lookup yields CDR1 PRHDT and CDR2 FYEKMQ (reference sequence). Trimming removed 0 bases from V and 5 bases from J, with 7 bases in between. CDR3 coding DNA: TGTGCCAGCAGCTTAGGCAGAAGCGAGACCCAGTACTTC. It encodes CASSLGRSETQYF.

The chain links TRBV5-1 to TRBJ2-3; the D gene is possibly TRBD1 (6 bases). Trimming shortened V by 4 bases and J by 2 bases, and 20 bases separated the two germline ends. CDR3 size: 17 residues. CDR1 is SGHRS and CDR2 is YFSETQ in the germline V gene. CDR3 bases: TGCGCCAGCAGCAACCCCCGGACAGATCTCCACACAGATACGCAGTATTTT. It translates to CASSNPRTDLHTDTQYF.

J is TRBJ1-5 and V is TRBV6-1, with unresolved D. The CDR3 is 14 amino acids. Germline V gene data show CDR1 as MNHNS and CDR2 as SASEGT. V lost 7 bases and J lost 0, with 10 bases in between. The CDR3 DNA is TGTGCCAGCAAGGAAGGGATTAGCAATCAGCCCCAGCATTTT. It translates to CASKEGISNQPQHF.

This clone was seen a few times. The gene calls are TRBV28 and TRBJ1-6, with 11 positions matching TRBD1. Losses at the gene ends were 4 bases for V and 10 bases for J; bases not matched to a gene: 6. The germline gives CDR1 MDHEN, CDR2 SYDVKM. This CDR3 is 15 amino acids long. The CDR3 nucleotides read TGTGCCAGCAGTTCCCGGACAGGGGGCGGATCACCCCTCCACTTT. Protein sequence: CASSSRTGGGSPLHF.

The genes are TRBV11-2 and TRBJ1-4; D is uncertain. This CDR3 has 16 residues. The V gene lost 5 bases and the J gene lost 8 bases, with 21 bases spanning the gap. Per germline, CDR1 SGHAT and CDR2 FQNNGV. CDR3 loop: CASSPRIGGGKEKLFF. In nucleotides, the CDR3 is TGTGCCAGCAGCCCCCGGATAGGTGGCGGAAAGGAAAAACTGTTTTTT.

The chain employs TRBV13 and TRBJ1-3, with D perhaps TRBD1 (5 bases). Germline CDR1 and CDR2: PRHDT and FYEKMQ (reference sequence). This CDR3 is built from 13 residues. Trimming removed 6 bases from V and 7 bases from J, with 13 bases in between. This CDR3 reads CASSLRGINTIYF. The CDR3 nucleotides are TGTGCCAGCAGTCTTAGGGGAATCAACACCATATATTTT.